The 2 T cell receptor beta chains presented below share a single source sample, sequenced in a study of early T cells in non-severe SARS-CoV-2 infection. From the 5' RACE reads, TCRdb called clonotypes with MiXCR, one entry per CDR3 protein. The sample lists some 81,000 distinct CDR3 sequences; about 9.6% were seen once. Sequencing was done on a sample of whole blood. These TCRs come from an adult who was a healthcare worker with PCR-confirmed SARS-CoV-2 infection or an uninfected control (not recorded which).

Only a few counts were recorded for this clonotype. The chain joins TRBV28 to TRBJ2-7; D not certain. The CDR3 runs to 11 residues. V was shortened by 2 bases and J by 5 bases, with 4 bases between the two germline ends. Looked up from germline, CDR1 is MDHEN and CDR2 is SYDVKM. The CDR3: CASSLRHEQYF. CDR3 sequence (DNA): TGTGCCAGCAGTTTAAGGCACGAGCAGTACTTC.

This clonotype was recorded a few times. The CDR3 loop reads CAGSVSGKTEAFF. CDR3 in DNA: TGTGCCGGATCAGTGAGTGGGAAGACTGAAGCTTTCTTT. The V and J genes are TRBV6-1 and TRBJ1-1; D remains ambiguous. Germline CDR1 is MNHNS and CDR2 is SASEGT. This CDR3 has 13 amino acids. V lost 11 bases to trimming and J lost 5 bases, with 18 bases between them.